The 13 T cell receptor beta chains reported below all come from one sample, sequenced in a study of siplizumab effects on memory and regulatory T cells. Clones were read by immunoSEQ multiplex PCR, and TCRdb kept only the in-frame ones, dropping some. The sample shows some 100,000 clones, roughly 94% of them seen only once. Sequencing was performed on Tregs sorted from blood. Source of these receptors: a human donor in good health.

J is TRBJ2-1 and V is TRBV9, with TRBD2 identical over 9 bases. After removal of 0 bases from V and 2 bases from J, the junction contained 12 bases not matched to a gene. The CDR3 sequence is 19 residues long. Germline CDR1 SGDLS, CDR2 YYNGEE. CDR3: CASSVGRGLGLATYNEQFF. The DNA of the CDR3 is TGTGCCAGCAGCGTAGGTCGTGGTTTGGGACTAGCTACCTACAATGAGCAGTTCTTC.

The CDR3: CASSSQGTGSLEQFF. The CDR3 DNA follows: TGCGCCAGCAGTTCGCAGGGGACAGGGTCTCTCGAGCAGTTCTTC. V gene TRBV5-1 combines with J gene TRBJ2-1; 9 bases line up with TRBD1. This CDR3 region has 15 residues. The germline gives CDR1 SGHRS, CDR2 YFSETQ. Trimming removed 5 bases from V and 10 bases from J; junction bases left unmatched: 13.

This clone has more than one count but fewer than ten. The chain combines TRBV28 with TRBJ2-5; D might be TRBD1 (5 bases). Germline V gene sequence: CDR1 MDHEN, CDR2 SYDVKM. The CDR3 runs to 14 residues. The ends were cut back, 5 bases at V and 5 bases at J, with 15 bases in the middle. The CDR3 nucleotides are TGTGCCAGCAGTCTTGTGGGGCCACGTGAGACCCAGTACTTC. As protein: CASSLVGPRETQYF.

V is TRBV5-1 and J is TRBJ1-2, with TRBD1 matching over 7 bases. The CDR3 length is 13 residues. In germline, CDR1 is SGHRS, CDR2 YFSETQ. V shed 4 bases and J 6 bases; nucleotides not matched to a gene: 6. The CDR3 loop is CASSQDRAHGYTF. The CDR3 DNA is TGCGCCAGCAGCCAAGACAGGGCCCATGGCTACACCTTC.

This rearrangement joins TRBV30 to TRBJ1-1; D is undetermined. Trimming stripped 3 bases from V and 4 bases from J, with 6 bases between. Germline assignment: CDR1 GTSNPN and CDR2 SVGIG (reference sequence). There are 11 residues in the CDR3. In DNA form, the CDR3 reads TGTGCCTGGAGGGGGAGCACTGAAGCTTTCTTT. This gives the protein CAWRGSTEAFF. The full variable domain, in which reference TRBV30 and TRBJ1-1 provide the parts outside the CDR3, is SQTIHQWPATLVQPVGSPLSLECTVEGTSNPNLYWYRQAAGRGLQLLFYSVGIGQISSEVPQNLSASRPQDRQFILSSKKLLLSDSGFYLCAWRGSTEAFFGQGTRLTVV.

The V call is TRBV9, the J call TRBJ1-3; D not resolved. CDR3 length: 17 residues. The ends were cut back, 7 bases at V and 0 bases at J, with 20 bases in the middle. Germline CDR1 SGDLS, CDR2 YYNGEE. CDR3 amino acids: CASGAREGYSSGNTIYF. CDR3 sequence (DNA): TGTGCCAGCGGCGCCAGAGAAGGATACAGCTCTGGAAACACCATATATTTT.

The J gene is TRBJ2-1, the V gene TRBV13; possibly TRBD1 or TRBD2 for D (6 bases each). Germline CDR1 is PRHDT and CDR2 is FYEKMQ (reference sequence). The CDR3 totals 19 residues. Trimming cost V 1 base and J 0 bases, with 19 bases left between them. DNA for the CDR3: TGTGCCAGCAGCTTAGTATGGGGGGCTCGCTCCGGCTCCTACAATGAGCAGTTCTTC. Amino acids: CASSLVWGARSGSYNEQFF.

The chain's CDR3 is CASSDRTDTQYF. In nucleotides, the CDR3 is TGTGCCAGCAGTGACCGCACAGATACGCAGTATTTT. The chain combines TRBV6-4 with TRBJ2-3; D is ambiguous. Germline V gene sequence: CDR1 MRHNA, CDR2 SNTAGT. The CDR3 runs 12 residues. V dropped 2 bases and J dropped 1 base, with 1 base sitting between them.

The CDR3 DNA follows: TGTGCCTGGAGGCTGAGGAGACTTACCGACACTGAAGCTTTCTTT. This codes for CAWRLRRLTDTEAFF. This chain uses TRBV30 with TRBJ1-1; D is unresolved. Per germline, CDR1 GTSNPN and CDR2 SVGIG (reference sequence). Trimming removed 3 bases at V and 3 bases at J, with 17 bases between. The CDR3 consists of 15 residues.

This rearrangement joins TRBV6-5 to TRBJ1-2; D gene ambiguous. Per germline, CDR1 MNHEY and CDR2 SVGAGI. Trimming cost V 4 bases and J 7 bases, with 10 bases left between them. This CDR3 has 12 residues. The CDR3 coding sequence is TGTGCCAGCAGTTCCGGGGTGGGTGGCTACACCTTC. This gives the protein CASSSGVGGYTF.

The J gene is TRBJ1-5, the V gene TRBV7-8; D is ambiguous. Trimming stripped 3 bases from V and 6 bases from J, with 9 bases between. The CDR3 consists of 13 residues. Germline loops: CDR1 SGHVS, CDR2 FQNEAQ. The DNA of the CDR3 is TGTGCCAGCAGCTTTACGACTGCTCAGCCCCAGCATTTT. The encoded protein is CASSFTTAQPQHF.

The V and J genes are TRBV28 and TRBJ2-1, with D tentatively TRBD1 or TRBD2 (7 bases each). The V gene's germline CDR1 is MDHEN and CDR2 SYDVKM. Trimming removed 11 bases from V and 5 bases from J, with 22 bases in between. This CDR3 has 15 amino acids. CDR3 residues: CAATPLRGGHNEQFF. The CDR3 coding sequence is TGTGCCGCAACACCGCTCAGGGGGGGCCACAATGAGCAGTTCTTC. The full variable domain, in which reference TRBV28 and TRBJ2-1 provide the parts outside the CDR3, is DVKVTQSSRYLVKRTGEKVFLECVQDMDHENMFWYRQDPGLGLRLIYFSYDVKMKEKGDIPEGYSVSREKKERFSLILESASTNQTSMYLCAATPLRGGHNEQFFGPGTRLTVL.

The chain joins TRBV9 to TRBJ2-3, with 8 positions matching TRBD2. The J segment lost 4 bases and the V segment lost 3 bases, leaving 10 bases of the junction unmatched. Germline loops: CDR1 SGDLS, CDR2 YYNGEE. The CDR3 is 16 amino acids. The CDR3 loop reads CASSAVGTRGADTQYF. CDR3 nucleotide sequence: TGTGCCAGCAGCGCAGTGGGGACTAGAGGTGCAGATACGCAGTATTTT.